The sequence of this TCR beta chain was determined in a study of blood T cells in healthy people across ages. General study results and limits: Unknown donor CMV status possibly confounded expanded clonotype changes.

With a J-beta primer mix and a sample-barcoded 5' primer, a second PCR ran 7 to 11 cycles. Each cDNA was tagged by a template-switch adaptor containing 12 random nucleotides. MiXCR, run by TCRdb on the 5' RACE reads, gives a single entry per CDR3 protein. Here the sample spans about 680,000 distinct CDR3 sequences, approximately 49% being singletons. On this clonotype: The antigen remains unidentified. A read error may produce the germline difference seen at one junction end.

CDR1 and CDR2 from the germline V gene are SSHAT and FNYEAQ (reference sequence). The CDR3 is made up of 12 amino acids. V is TRBV7-7 and J is TRBJ2-7; D gene unclear. What was sequenced was blood. The receptor was isolated from a woman aged 60 to 75 in good health. The CDR3 region is CASSSPGLGQYF. The CDR3 DNA reads as TGTGCTAGCAGCTCCCCCGGGCTTGGGCAGTACTTC.